The 31 T cell receptor beta chains listed next were all sequenced from one sample in a study of the immune and genomic landscape of osteosarcoma. TCRdb's copy holds only in-frame clones and misses some; the assay was immunoSEQ multiplex PCR. Of approximately 1,300 clones detected, around four fifths appear once; the ten largest clones hold approximately 13%. Sequencing used tumor tissue from a local recurrence in the skull. These receptors were collected from a man between 18 and 29 years old with osteosarcoma.

The chain carries TRBV7-6 and TRBJ2-1; 11 bases line up with TRBD1. After removal of 5 bases from V and 9 bases from J, the junction contained 6 bases not matched to a gene. This CDR3 has 14 residues. Germline CDR1 is SGHVS and CDR2 is FNYEAQ. The DNA of the CDR3 is TGTGCCAGCAGCGTGGGACAGGGGGTCGGTGAGCAGTTCTTC. Its translation is CASSVGQGVGEQFF.

The CDR3 region is CASGTSGGATYNEQFF. CDR3 sequence (DNA): TGTGCCAGCGGGACTAGCGGGGGGGCTACCTACAATGAGCAGTTCTTC. The chain has TRBV7-3 and TRBJ2-1; 16 bases are a match to TRBD2. Losses at the gene ends were 8 bases for V and 2 bases for J; bases not matched to a gene: 3. This CDR3 contains 16 residues. Germline CDR1 is SGHTA and CDR2 is FQGTGA. Full variable domain (missing parts from reference TRBV7-3 and TRBJ2-1): GAGVSQTPSNKVTEKGKYVELRCDPISGHTALYWYRQSLGQGPEFLIYFQGTGAADDSGLPNDRFFAVRPEGSVSTLKIQRTERGDSAVYLCASGTSGGATYNEQFFGPGTRLTVL.

The rearrangement uses TRBV7-3 and TRBJ2-6, with 7 bases matching TRBD1. V was clipped by 0 bases and J by 2 bases; unmatched bases: 1. This CDR3 is 16 amino acids long. Germline V CDR1 and CDR2: SGHTA, FQGTGA. This CDR3 is CASSLTGGAGANVLTF. In DNA, the CDR3 is TGTGCCAGCAGCTTAACAGGGGGCGCTGGGGCCAACGTCCTGACTTTC. Filled out from reference TRBV7-3 and TRBJ2-6, the complete variable domain reads GAGVSQTPSNKVTEKGKYVELRCDPISGHTALYWYRQSLGQGPEFLIYFQGTGAADDSGLPNDRFFAVRPEGSVSTLKIQRTERGDSAVYLCASSLTGGAGANVLTFGAGSRLTVL.

This clone was found a few times. V usage is TRBV5-5 and J usage is TRBJ2-2, with TRBD2 matching over 9 bases. The trim removed 7 bases at V and 2 bases at J, leaving 6 bases unmatched. The germline gives CDR1 SGHKS, CDR2 YYEKEE (reference sequence). This CDR3 comprises 15 residues. CDR3 bases: TGTGCCAGCCATAGCGGGGGAGGTAACACCGGGGAGCTGTTTTTT. Amino acids: CASHSGGGNTGELFF.

The chain links TRBV11-2 to TRBJ1-6; D is possibly TRBD1 (5 bases). This CDR3 spans 14 amino acids. V was clipped by 1 base and J by 4 bases, with 5 bases between them. The germline gives CDR1 SGHAT, CDR2 FQNNGV. The CDR3 DNA reads TGTGCCAGCAGCTTAGGACAGTATAATTCACCCCTCCACTTT. Translated: CASSLGQYNSPLHF.

V gene TRBV7-2 combines with J gene TRBJ2-7, with D maybe TRBD2 (5 bases). Germline V gene lookup returns CDR1 SGHTA and CDR2 FQGNSA. V was clipped by 2 bases and J by 4 bases, with 15 bases between them. The CDR3 spans 15 residues. This CDR3 reads CASSLPGTRGYEQYF. The CDR3 DNA reads TGTGCCAGCAGCTTACCCGGAACTAGAGGGTACGAGCAGTACTTC.

This chain joins TRBV6-1 and TRBJ2-5, with D uncertain. The V and J ends lost 10 bases and 1 base respectively, with 16 bases between them. The CDR3 spans 14 residues. The germline CDR1 and CDR2 sequences are MNHNS and SASEGT. CDR3 coding DNA: TGTGCCACCCGAGGATACTTGTTCCAAGAGACCCAGTACTTC. This sequence encodes CATRGYLFQETQYF.

This chain connects TRBV6-1 to TRBJ2-3; 11 bases map to TRBD2. The CDR3 totals 15 residues. J lost 1 base, V lost 4 bases, and 1 base had no gene match. Germline CDR1 and CDR2: MNHNS and SASEGT. The CDR3 DNA is TGTGCCAGCAGTGCGACTAGCGGGGGCACAGATACGCAGTATTTT. Translating gives CASSATSGGTDTQYF.

J is TRBJ2-3 and V is TRBV2, with 7 bases lining up with TRBD2. The germline gives CDR1 SNHLY, CDR2 FYNNEI. The CDR3 is made up of 15 amino acids. J lost 5 bases, V lost 8 bases, and 13 bases had no gene match. The CDR3 loop reads CASLEPGGRGDTQYF. In nucleotides, the CDR3 is TGTGCCAGCCTCGAGCCGGGGGGACGAGGAGATACGCAGTATTTT.

The chain combines TRBV19 with TRBJ2-5; 8 bases match TRBD2. The ends lost 6 bases at V and 3 bases at J; junction bases unmatched: 12. Looked up from germline, CDR1 is LNHDA and CDR2 is SQIVND (reference sequence). The CDR3 extends over 16 amino acids. The CDR3 nucleotides read TGTGCCAGTAGCCTCCGCGGGGGGCGACGAGAAGAGACCCAGTACTTC. Translation: CASSLRGGRREETQYF.

V and J are TRBV19 and TRBJ2-6; D not resolved. V lost 5 bases and J lost 3, with 14 bases in between. This CDR3 region has 16 residues. CDR1 is LNHDA and CDR2 is SQIVND in the germline V gene (reference sequence). The CDR3 sequence is CASSQSRSGGANVLTF. CDR3 nucleotides: TGTGCCAGTAGTCAAAGCCGCTCGGGTGGGGCCAACGTCCTGACTTTC.

The chain links TRBV4-1 to TRBJ2-1; D is uncertain. The V end lost 0 bases, the J end lost 6 bases, and 15 bases lay between the germline ends. CDR1 MGHRA and CDR2 YSYEKL come from the germline V gene. The CDR3 loop spans 16 amino acids. The CDR3 here is CASSQDGGFLGNEQFF. The DNA for the CDR3 is TGCGCCAGCAGCCAAGATGGTGGGTTTCTGGGCAATGAGCAGTTCTTC.

The genes are TRBV6-1 and TRBJ2-5; tentative D call: TRBD2 (7 bases). Germline V gene sequence: CDR1 MNHNS, CDR2 SASEGT. The CDR3 length is 13 residues. With 7 bases removed from V and 1 base from J, the gap between germline ends came to 10 bases. In DNA, the CDR3 is TGTGCCAGCAAGGGAGGGGGCCAAGAGACCCAGTACTTC. This sequence encodes CASKGGGQETQYF.

This chain joins TRBV2 and TRBJ2-5; the D gene is possibly TRBD1 (5 bases). The ends were cut back, 1 base at V and 5 bases at J, with 8 bases in the middle. This CDR3 comprises 13 residues. CDR1 and CDR2 from the germline V gene are SNHLY and FYNNEI. The CDR3 bases are TGTGCCAGCAGTGAAGGCAGGGTCGAGACCCAGTACTTC. It encodes CASSEGRVETQYF.

The DNA of the CDR3 is TGTGCCAGCAGTGAATCTCGGACAGGGGGAAGGACCGGGGAGCTGTTTTTT. Its translation is CASSESRTGGRTGELFF. The V gene is TRBV2, the J gene TRBJ2-2; 10 bases match TRBD1. Germline CDR1 SNHLY, CDR2 FYNNEI. The length of the CDR3 is 17 residues. The J segment lost 5 bases and the V segment lost 2 bases, leaving 8 bases of the junction unmatched.

The V and J genes are TRBV7-8 and TRBJ2-1; 11 bases are shared with TRBD1. Unmatched junction bases numbered 8, after V lost 9 bases and J lost 7 bases. The CDR3 is 14 amino acids. The germline gives CDR1 SGHVS, CDR2 FQNEAQ. The CDR3 sequence is CASGGQGARNEQFF. The CDR3 DNA reads TGTGCCAGTGGTGGACAGGGGGCACGGAATGAGCAGTTCTTC.

The V and J genes are TRBV5-6 and TRBJ1-2; unclear D gene. V shed 2 bases and J shed 7 bases, with 18 bases lying between them. The CDR3 extends over 15 amino acids. CDR1 SGHDT and CDR2 YYEEEE come from the germline V gene. The CDR3 loop is CASSFIGSPEGGYTF. DNA for the CDR3: TGTGCCAGCAGCTTCATCGGGTCCCCGGAGGGTGGCTACACCTTC. Full variable domain (remainder filled in from reference TRBV5-6 and TRBJ1-2): DAGVTQSPTHLIKTRGQQVTLRCSPKSGHDTVSWYQQALGQGPQFIFQYYEEEERQRGNFPDRFSGHQFPNYSSELNVNALLLGDSALYLCASSFIGSPEGGYTFGSGTRLTVV.

The chain couples TRBV6-1 to TRBJ1-2; perhaps TRBD1 as D (6 bases). There are 16 residues in the CDR3. Germline loops: CDR1 MNHNS, CDR2 SASEGT. The germline V and J ends were trimmed by 3 bases and 6 bases, with 20 bases remaining between them. CDR3 in DNA: TGTGCCAGCAGTGACCCTGGAGGCAGGAAGGGGGATGGCTACACCTTC. It encodes CASSDPGGRKGDGYTF.

J is TRBJ1-1 and V is TRBV5-1; 10 bases are shared with TRBD1. The trim removed 4 bases at V and 1 base at J, leaving 7 bases unmatched. This CDR3 region has 16 residues. Per germline, CDR1 SGHRS and CDR2 YFSETQ. The CDR3 loop is CASSEGQGYGNTEAFF. DNA of the CDR3: TGCGCCAGCAGCGAGGGACAGGGGTATGGGAACACTGAAGCTTTCTTT.

The chain combines TRBV28 with TRBJ1-1; 8 bases fit TRBD1. Germline V gives CDR1 MDHEN, CDR2 SYDVKM. Trimming took 6 bases from V and 12 from J; bases not matched to a gene: 12. The CDR3 is 13 amino acids. As DNA, the CDR3 is TGTGCCAGCAGCGTGGACAGGGTTTCACTTCCTTTCTTT. Translating gives CASSVDRVSLPFF.

This clone was detected once. V gene TRBV10-3 combines with J gene TRBJ1-4; no firm D call. This CDR3 contains 16 residues. CDR1 and CDR2 from the germline V gene are ENHRY and SYGVKD. V was shortened by 2 bases and J by 8 bases, with 18 bases between the two germline ends. The CDR3 sequence: CAISEVGKASSEKLFF. The CDR3 coding sequence is TGTGCCATCAGTGAGGTCGGCAAAGCTTCGTCCGAAAAACTGTTTTTT.

This clone has more than one count but fewer than ten. This rearrangement joins TRBV28 to TRBJ1-5; a weak D match, TRBD1 (5 bases). Germline-derived CDR1 and CDR2 are MDHEN and SYDVKM. CDR3 length: 12 residues. Deletions cut 7 bases from V and 10 bases from J, with 14 bases between. The DNA of the CDR3 is TGTGCCAGCAAACTAGGGGAATTCCCCCAGCATTTT. Translation gives CASKLGEFPQHF.

The V gene is TRBV11-3, the J gene TRBJ2-2, with D tentatively TRBD2 (6 bases). Per the germline V gene, CDR1 is SGHNT and CDR2 is YENEEA. The V end was cut by 5 bases, the J end by 2 bases, with 12 bases between. This CDR3 is 15 amino acids long. The CDR3 sequence: CASSPRGINTGELFF. CDR3 DNA: TGTGCCAGCAGCCCTCGGGGGATCAACACCGGGGAGCTGTTTTTT.

V usage is TRBV5-1 and J usage is TRBJ1-2, with 10 positions matching TRBD1. CDR1 is SGHRS and CDR2 is YFSETQ in the germline V gene. V gave up 3 bases and J gave up 7 bases; unmatched junction bases: 9. The CDR3 extends over 15 amino acids. CDR3 coding DNA: TGCGCCAGCAGCTCGGGACCCGACAGGGGGCCTGGCTACACCTTC. Protein product: CASSSGPDRGPGYTF.

This clone has more than one count but fewer than ten. V is TRBV18 and J is TRBJ1-1; D not resolved. Germline CDR1 is KGHSH and CDR2 is LQKENI. The ends were cut back, 1 base at V and 1 base at J, with 7 bases in the middle. The CDR3 loop spans 14 amino acids. CDR3 in amino acids: CASSPQGPNTEAFF. In nucleotides, the CDR3 is TGTGCCAGCTCACCACAGGGCCCGAACACTGAAGCTTTCTTT.

The V call is TRBV9, the J call TRBJ2-1; D not certain. Germline V CDR1 and CDR2: SGDLS, YYNGEE. V shed 0 bases and J shed 0 bases, with 7 bases lying between them. The CDR3 extends over 15 amino acids. The CDR3 sequence: CASSVEFNSYNEQFF. In DNA form, the CDR3 reads TGTGCCAGCAGCGTAGAGTTCAACTCCTACAATGAGCAGTTCTTC.

The chain links TRBV5-1 to TRBJ1-5; no reliable D call. CDR1 SGHRS and CDR2 YFSETQ come from the germline V gene. Trimming left V 4 bases short and J 4 bases short, with 9 bases between. The CDR3 extends over 13 amino acids. CDR3 coding DNA: TGCGCCAGCAGCCTCGGACCGAATCAGCCCCAGCATTTT. Its translation is CASSLGPNQPQHF.

The chain is built from TRBV10-1 and TRBJ1-6, with no clear D. The germline V gene has CDR1 WNHNN and CDR2 SYGVQD (reference sequence). V lost 4 bases, J lost 10 bases, and 11 bases lay in between. This CDR3 is built from 13 residues. The CDR3 region is CASSAGEGSPLHF. CDR3 nucleotide sequence: TGCGCCAGCAGTGCCGGGGAGGGCTCACCCCTCCACTTT.

This clone was found a few times. The rearrangement joins TRBV10-1 to TRBJ2-2; 7 bases align to TRBD2. CDR3 length: 14 residues. Germline-derived CDR1 and CDR2 are WNHNN and SYGVQD (reference sequence). V lost 5 bases and J lost 6; bases outside the gene matches: 6. CDR3 in DNA: TGCGCCAGCAGTCCCGGACTAGAGGCCGGGGAGCTGTTTTTT. Protein: CASSPGLEAGELFF.

The chain employs TRBV5-5 and TRBJ1-2; possibly TRBD1 for D (6 bases). The CDR3 is made up of 16 amino acids. The V end was cut by 0 bases, the J end by 6 bases, with 18 bases between. The V gene's germline CDR1 is SGHKS and CDR2 YYEKEE (reference sequence). CDR3 coding DNA: TGTGCCAGCAGCTTGGAAGTCAGGGGAGGGGCAGATGGCTACACCTTC. This translates into CASSLEVRGGADGYTF.

As DNA, the CDR3 is TGTGCCAGCTCACCGGGGTCCCCCTATGGCTACACCTTC. Translated, it gives CASSPGSPYGYTF. The V gene is TRBV18, the J gene TRBJ1-2, with D uncertain. The CDR3 runs 13 residues. Per germline, CDR1 KGHSH and CDR2 LQKENI. The V and J ends lost 3 bases and 4 bases respectively, with 9 bases between them.